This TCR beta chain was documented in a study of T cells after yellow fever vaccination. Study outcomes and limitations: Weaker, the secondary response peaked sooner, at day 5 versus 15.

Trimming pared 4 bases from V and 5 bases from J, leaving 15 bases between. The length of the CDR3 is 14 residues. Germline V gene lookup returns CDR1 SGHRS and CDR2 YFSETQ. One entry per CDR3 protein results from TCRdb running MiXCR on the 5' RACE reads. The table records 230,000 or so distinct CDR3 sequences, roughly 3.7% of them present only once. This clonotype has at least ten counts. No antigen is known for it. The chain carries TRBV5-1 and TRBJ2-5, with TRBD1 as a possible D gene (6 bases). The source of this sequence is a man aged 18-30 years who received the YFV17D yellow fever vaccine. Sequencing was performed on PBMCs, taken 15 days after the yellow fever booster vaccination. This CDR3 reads CASSLNRAGETQYF. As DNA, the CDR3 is TGCGCCAGCAGCCTCAACAGGGCCGGGGAGACCCAGTACTTC.